A selection of T cell receptor beta chains follows, all from one sample in a study of blood T cell repertoires in COVID-19. This table comes from immunoSEQ multiplex PCR, and its TCRdb copy is limited to in-frame clones, with some not included. This table holds approximately 500,000 clones, 70% to 90% found once. Sequenced material: peripheral blood. These receptors were obtained from a woman between 50 and 59 years old with COVID-19, enrolled during active disease. CDR3s include the opening cysteine and the closing phenylalanine or tryptophan. D genes are given only for firm matches. Expanded clones get a size class; other rows say once, few or many, or leave the size out.

D gene,J gene,V gene,clone size,CDR3 protein,CDR3 DNA
-,TRBJ2-7,TRBV4-1,-,CASSQDRSGSYEQYF,TGCGCCAGCAGCCAAGATAGGAGCGGTTCCTACGAGCAGTACTTC
-,TRBJ1-5,TRBV30,once,CAWTVDRDQPQHF,TGTGCCTGGACCGTCGACAGAGATCAGCCCCAGCATTTT
-,TRBJ1-5,TRBV27,-,CASSLMGAGQPQHF,TGTGCCAGCAGTTTAATGGGGGCGGGTCAGCCCCAGCATTTT
TRBD1,TRBJ1-5,TRBV5-5,-,CASSSSGTGNQPQHF,TGTGCCAGCAGCTCCTCCGGGACAGGCAATCAGCCCCAGCATTTT
TRBD2,TRBJ2-1,TRBV10-3,once,CAISEGAGGTYNEQFF,TGTGCCATCAGTGAGGGGGCGGGGGGAACCTACAATGAGCAGTTCTTC
TRBD1,TRBJ2-6,TRBV5-1,-,CASSLYRTGGEAGANVLTF,TGCGCCAGCAGCTTATATCGGACAGGGGGGGAGGCTGGGGCCAACGTCCTGACTTTC
-,TRBJ1-2,TRBV20-1,-,CSARWQYGYTF,TGCAGTGCTAGATGGCAGTATGGCTACACCTTC
-,TRBJ2-3,TRBV2,once,CASSDSRPRSTDTQYF,TGTGCCAGCAGTGATTCTAGACCTAGAAGCACAGATACGCAGTATTTT
-,TRBJ2-2,TRBV10-3,-,CAVPRRDTGELFF,TGTGCCGTTCCACGCAGGGACACCGGGGAGCTGTTTTTT
-,TRBJ1-1,TRBV20-1,-,CSAAGIDAAFF,TGCAGTGCAGCAGGGATAGACGCGGCTTTCTTT
-,TRBJ1-2,TRBV5-1,-,CASSLDSPNYGYTF,TGCGCCAGCAGCTTAGACAGCCCAAACTATGGCTACACCTTC
-,TRBJ1-1,TRBV5-6,-,CASSLGQNMNTEAFF,TGTGCCAGCAGCTTGGGACAGAACATGAACACTGAAGCTTTCTTT
TRBD1,TRBJ1-4,TRBV28,-,CASSFQGANEKLFF,TGTGCCAGCAGTTTTCAGGGGGCTAATGAAAAACTGTTTTTT
TRBD2,TRBJ2-1,TRBV28,-,CASRPPSGGRWEQFF,TGTGCCAGCAGACCCCCCAGCGGGGGCCGTTGGGAGCAGTTCTTC
TRBD2,TRBJ2-1,TRBV9,-,CASSVEARGGSYNEQFF,TGTGCCAGCAGCGTAGAAGCGCGGGGGGGCTCCTACAATGAGCAGTTCTTC
-,TRBJ2-7,TRBV30,-,CAAQRQAPYEQYF,TGTGCCGCCCAGCGACAGGCCCCCTACGAGCAGTACTTC
TRBD1,TRBJ1-6,TRBV2,-,CASSGTGWNSPLHF,TGTGCCAGCAGTGGGACAGGGTGGAATTCACCCCTCCACTTT
-,TRBJ2-3,TRBV4-2,-,CASSQDTRRTDTQYF,TGTGCCAGCAGCCAAGATACTAGGCGCACAGATACGCAGTATTTT
-,TRBJ1-3,TRBV2,-,CASSGGIREGNTIYF,TGTGCCAGCAGTGGCGGTATCAGGGAAGGAAACACCATATATTTT
-,TRBJ2-7,TRBV11-2,-,CASSIDRSYEQYF,TGTGCCAGCAGCATCGACAGATCCTACGAGCAGTACTTC
TRBD1,TRBJ2-3,TRBV27,-,CASSGRGTRDTGTDTQYF,TGTGCCAGCAGTGGCAGGGGGACCAGGGACACGGGCACAGATACGCAGTATTTT
TRBD1,TRBJ1-2,TRBV9,-,CASTLLERGTGHNGYTF,TGTGCCAGCACGCTTCTCGAGAGGGGGACAGGGCATAACGGCTACACCTTC
-,TRBJ1-4,TRBV30,-,CAWSVRSPMGEKLFF,TGTGCCTGGAGTGTAAGGAGTCCCATGGGTGAAAAACTGTTTTTT
-,TRBJ2-5,TRBV30,-,CAWTGLSTQETQYF,TGTGCCTGGACCGGACTTTCTACCCAAGAGACCCAGTACTTC
-,TRBJ1-6,TRBV7-2,-,CASSSTYSPLHF,TGTGCCAGCAGCAGCACCTATTCACCCCTCCACTTT
-,TRBJ2-1,TRBV3-1/TRBV3-2,-,CASSHNRQDQQFF,TGTGCCAGCAGCCACAACCGACAGGACCAGCAGTTCTTC
TRBD1,TRBJ1-1,TRBV9,once,CASSAAGTGTLGAEAFF,TGTGCCAGCAGCGCCGCCGGGACAGGGACCCTTGGGGCTGAAGCTTTCTTT
TRBD1,TRBJ2-2,TRBV7-2,-,CASSFGQGNTGELFF,TGTGCCAGCAGCTTCGGACAGGGGAACACCGGGGAGCTGTTTTTT
TRBD2,TRBJ2-3,TRBV3-1/TRBV3-2,-,CASSQGRGGLQADTQYF,TGTGCCAGCAGCCAAGGCCGGGGGGGCTTGCAGGCAGATACGCAGTATTTT
-,TRBJ2-2,TRBV12-5,-,CASFPSTGELFF,TGTGCTAGTTTTCCCTCCACCGGGGAGCTGTTTTTT
-,TRBJ1-2,TRBV12-3/TRBV12-4,once,CASSVTVNYGYTF,TGTGCCAGCAGTGTGACAGTGAACTATGGCTACACCTTC
-,TRBJ2-1,TRBV3-1/TRBV3-2,-,CASSQQQGTEQFF,TGTGCCAGCAGCCAACAACAGGGAACTGAGCAGTTCTTC
-,TRBJ2-3,TRBV4-2,few,CASSQEIRVSTDTQYF,TGTGCCAGCAGCCAAGAGATCAGGGTGAGCACAGATACGCAGTATTTT
-,TRBJ2-2,TRBV5-8,-,CASSLVRTVPNTGELFF,TGTGCCAGCAGCTTGGTGAGGACAGTACCGAACACCGGGGAGCTGTTTTTT
TRBD1,TRBJ1-1,TRBV6-5,few,CASSPDRDNTEAFF,TGTGCCAGCAGCCCCGACAGGGATAACACTGAAGCTTTCTTT
-,TRBJ1-1,TRBV19,few,CASRDLNTEAFF,TGTGCCAGTAGAGACTTGAACACTGAAGCTTTCTTT
-,TRBJ2-1,TRBV30,-,CAWSPRLRPSYYNEQFF,TGTGCCTGGAGTCCTAGGCTACGCCCTTCCTACTACAATGAGCAGTTCTTC
-,TRBJ2-1,TRBV14,-,CASSQDQSGDEQFF,TGTGCCAGCAGCCAAGATCAGTCGGGGGATGAGCAGTTCTTC
TRBD1,TRBJ2-3,TRBV7-9,-,CASSRRTGKADTQYF,TGTGCCAGCAGCCGACGGACAGGGAAGGCAGATACGCAGTATTTT
-,TRBJ1-2,TRBV13,once,CASSSFSQGDYGYTF,TGTGCCAGCAGCTCCTTCTCCCAGGGTGACTATGGCTACACCTTC